These 9 T cell receptor beta chains were all obtained from the same sample, sequenced in a study of T cell repertoires in cytomegalovirus infection. No antigen has been assigned to these receptors. TCRdb used MiXCR to reprocess the reads, holding one entry per CDR3 protein. The sample consists of about 830,000 distinct CDR3 sequences, around a third of them appearing once. This specimen consisted of cultured CD8+ T cells from PBMCs, obtained from culture after CMV antigen stimulation. The receptors here all came from a human donor in good health (CMV status not recorded). Some clones in this sample may be carry-over from other donors' samples.

This clonotype was seen only a few times. The CDR3 sequence is CASPPNNLAGRATSKYF. CDR3 nucleotides: TGTGCCAGCCCACCCAACAATCTAGCGGGGAGGGCTACGAGCAAGTACTTC. The V gene is TRBV2, the J gene TRBJ2-7; 9 bases fit TRBD2. The CDR3 is made up of 17 amino acids. The ends lost 8 bases at V and 11 bases at J; junction bases unmatched: 25. CDR1 is SNHLY, CDR2 FYNNEI, per germline.

V gene TRBV11-2 combines with J gene TRBJ1-2; D call uncertain. Per germline, CDR1 SGHAT and CDR2 FQNNGV. CDR3 size: 15 residues. V shed 4 bases and J shed 5 bases, with 17 bases lying between them. The chain's CDR3 is CASSSWEEGRYGYTF. DNA of the CDR3: TGTGCCAGCAGCTCTTGGGAAGAAGGGCGGTATGGCTACACCTTC.

About this clonotype itself: A much larger clone is a single base away; this may be a read error. This chain joins TRBV7-6 and TRBJ2-2; D possibly corresponds to TRBD1 (6 bases). The CDR3 is 13 residues long. Germline CDR1 SGHVS, CDR2 FNYEAQ. In DNA form, the CDR3 reads TGTGCCGGCAGCTGGAAGGGGGCCGGGGAGCTGTTTTTT. Amino acid sequence: CAGSWKGAGELFF.

This clonotype was counted at least ten times. The chain combines TRBV7-6 with TRBJ2-1; 9 bases fit TRBD2. The CDR3 runs 17 residues. Germline values: CDR1 SGHVS, CDR2 FNYEAQ. V shed 0 bases, J shed 7 bases, and the junction held 10 bases outside the gene matches. The CDR3 here is CASSLAERGDFLNEQFF. For the CDR3, the DNA is TGTGCCAGCAGCTTAGCGGAGCGGGGGGACTTTTTGAATGAGCAGTTCTTC.

The chain recombines TRBV7-2 with TRBJ2-7; D is uncertain. V was trimmed by 0 bases and J by 5 bases, leaving 5 bases between them. Germline CDR1 and CDR2: SGHTA and FQGNSA. CDR3 length equals 12 residues. In nucleotides, the CDR3 is TGTGCCAGCAGCTTAGCCCCCAACGAGCAGTACGTC. Its translation is CASSLAPNEQYV.

The rearrangement joins TRBV7-9 to TRBJ1-5, with TRBD1 matching 7 bases. Per the germline V gene, CDR1 is SEHNR and CDR2 is FQNEAQ (reference sequence). The CDR3 has 14 residues. V lost 5 bases and J lost 4; bases outside the gene matches: 5. CDR3 in amino acids: CASSAAGGNQPQHF. For the CDR3, the DNA is TGTGCCAGCAGCGCAGCAGGGGGAAATCAGCCCCAGCATTTT.

This clonotype was detected only a few times. This chain connects TRBV11-2 to TRBJ2-3; a possible D gene is TRBD2 (6 bases). Per germline, CDR1 SGHAT and CDR2 FQNNGV. Trimming left V 7 bases short and J 0 bases short, with 17 bases between. CDR3 length: 16 residues. The CDR3 nucleotides are TGTGCCAGCACCCTCGAGGCGGGGAGTAGCACAGATACGCAGTATTTT. Its translation is CASTLEAGSSTDTQYF.

The rearrangement joins TRBV6-6 to TRBJ2-1, with no clear D. V lost 0 bases to trimming and J lost 5 bases, with 17 bases between them. The germline CDR1 and CDR2 sequences are MNHNY and SVGAGI (reference sequence). The CDR3 contains 17 residues. The CDR3 DNA sequence: TGTGCCAGCAGTTACTCGTTCATCGATGGGAACAACAATGAGCAGTTCTTC. Encoded protein: CASSYSFIDGNNNEQFF.

This clonotype was found a few times. J is TRBJ1-3 and V is TRBV28; D is uncertain. Trimming took off 3 bases at V and 4 bases at J, with 10 bases between the two ends. CDR3 size: 14 residues. In germline, CDR1 is MDHEN, CDR2 SYDVKM. CDR3 sequence: CASSFTSLGNTIYF. The CDR3 DNA sequence: TGTGCCAGCAGTTTTACCAGCTTAGGAAACACCATATATTTT.